This record looks at one T cell receptor beta chain sequence and its context. Its antigen is currently unknown. This entry is derived from a study of T cell responses to AZD1222 COVID-19 vaccine. General study results and limits: Only a handful of AZD1222 recipients tested seropositive at baseline.

TCRdb keeps only in-frame clones here, not all; method: immunoSEQ multiplex PCR. The repertoire includes 90,000 to 100,000 clones, 87% of them detected once, and approximately 2.9% sits in the top ten. The CDR3 sequence is 14 residues long. Trimming stripped 3 bases from V and 7 bases from J, with 13 bases between. Germline V gene data show CDR1 as SNHLY and CDR2 as FYNNEI. This receptor was taken from an adult in good health. The rearrangement uses TRBV2 and TRBJ2-1, with unresolved D. Specimen: peripheral blood, collected on day 0 of AZD1222 vaccination. CDR3 sequence: CASSDYPMRNEQFF. CDR3 DNA sequence: TGTGCCAGCAGTGATTATCCGATGCGGAATGAGCAGTTCTTC.